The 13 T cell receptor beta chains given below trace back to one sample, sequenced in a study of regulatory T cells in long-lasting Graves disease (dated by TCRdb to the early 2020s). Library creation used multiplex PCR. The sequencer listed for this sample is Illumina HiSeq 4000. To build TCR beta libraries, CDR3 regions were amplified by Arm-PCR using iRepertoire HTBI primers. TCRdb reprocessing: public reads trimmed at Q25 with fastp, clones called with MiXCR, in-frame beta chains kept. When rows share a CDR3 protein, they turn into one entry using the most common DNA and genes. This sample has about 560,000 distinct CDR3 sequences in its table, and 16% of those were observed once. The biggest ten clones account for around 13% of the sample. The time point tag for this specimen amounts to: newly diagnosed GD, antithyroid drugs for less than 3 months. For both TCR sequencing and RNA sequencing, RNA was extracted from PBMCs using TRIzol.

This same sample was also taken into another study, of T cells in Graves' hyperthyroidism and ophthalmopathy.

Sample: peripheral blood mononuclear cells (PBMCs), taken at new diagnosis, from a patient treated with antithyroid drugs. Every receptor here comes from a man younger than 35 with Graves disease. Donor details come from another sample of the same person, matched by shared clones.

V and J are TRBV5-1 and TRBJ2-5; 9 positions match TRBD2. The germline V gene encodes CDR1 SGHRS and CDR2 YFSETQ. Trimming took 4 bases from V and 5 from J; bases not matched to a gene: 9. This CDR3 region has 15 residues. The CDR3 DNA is TGCGCCAGCAGCCTAGGGAGGACTAGCGTGGAGACCCAGTACTTC. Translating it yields CASSLGRTSVETQYF.

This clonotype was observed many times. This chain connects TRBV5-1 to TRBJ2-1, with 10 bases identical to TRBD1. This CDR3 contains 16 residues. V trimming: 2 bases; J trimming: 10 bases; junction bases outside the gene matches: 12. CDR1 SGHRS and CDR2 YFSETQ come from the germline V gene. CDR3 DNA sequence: TGCGCCAGCAGCTTAGACCGGGACAGGGGACCCCGGGAGCAGTTCTTC. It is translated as CASSLDRDRGPREQFF.

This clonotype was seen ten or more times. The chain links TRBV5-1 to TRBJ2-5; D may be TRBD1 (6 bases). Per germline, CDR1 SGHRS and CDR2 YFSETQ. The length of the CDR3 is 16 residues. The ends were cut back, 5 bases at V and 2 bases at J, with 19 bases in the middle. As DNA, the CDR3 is TGCGCCAGCAGTAAGGACAGCGGTCGAGGGCAAGAGACCCAGTACTTC. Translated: CASSKDSGRGQETQYF.

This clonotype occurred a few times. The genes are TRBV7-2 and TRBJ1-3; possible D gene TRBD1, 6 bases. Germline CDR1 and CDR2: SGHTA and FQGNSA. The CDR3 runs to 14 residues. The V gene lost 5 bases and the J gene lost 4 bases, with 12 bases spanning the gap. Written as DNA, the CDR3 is TGTGCCAGCAGCCGGGGAGGGGGAGGAAACACCATATATTTT. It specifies CASSRGGGGNTIYF.

The CDR3 DNA is TGCAGTGCTAGAGATGCAGGGCCGGGGTATGGCTACACCTTC. This encodes CSARDAGPGYGYTF. The chain uses TRBV20-1 and TRBJ1-2, with D possibly TRBD1 on 5 matching bases. This CDR3 is 14 amino acids long. The V and J ends lost 0 bases and 5 bases respectively, with 13 bases between them. Germline values: CDR1 DFQATT, CDR2 SNEGSKA (reference sequence).

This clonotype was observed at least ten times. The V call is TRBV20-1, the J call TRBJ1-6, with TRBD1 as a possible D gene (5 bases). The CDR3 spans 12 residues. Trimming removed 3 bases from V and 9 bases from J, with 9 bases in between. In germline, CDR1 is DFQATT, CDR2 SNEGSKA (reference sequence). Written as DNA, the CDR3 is TGCAGTGCTAGTGACAGAACTTCACCCCTCCACTTT. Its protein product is CSASDRTSPLHF.

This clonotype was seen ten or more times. CDR3 sequence reads: CASSLPPIGTSGRALEETQYF. CDR3 sequence (DNA): TGTGCCAGCAGTTTGCCTCCTATTGGGACTAGCGGGAGGGCTTTGGAAGAGACGCAGTATTTT. This chain joins TRBV28 and TRBJ2-3; TRBD2 aligns across 16 bases. CDR1 is MDHEN and CDR2 is SYDVKM in the germline V gene. Unmatched junction bases numbered 21, after V lost 3 bases and J lost 9 bases. The CDR3 runs to 21 residues.

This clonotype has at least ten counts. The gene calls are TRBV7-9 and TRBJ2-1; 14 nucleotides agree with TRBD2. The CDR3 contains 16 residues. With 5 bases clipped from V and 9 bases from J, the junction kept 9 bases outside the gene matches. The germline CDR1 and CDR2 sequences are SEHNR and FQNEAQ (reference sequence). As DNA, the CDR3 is TGTGCCAGCAGCCCCCCGGGACTAGCGGGAGAAGGTGAGCAGTTCTTC. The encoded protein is CASSPPGLAGEGEQFF.

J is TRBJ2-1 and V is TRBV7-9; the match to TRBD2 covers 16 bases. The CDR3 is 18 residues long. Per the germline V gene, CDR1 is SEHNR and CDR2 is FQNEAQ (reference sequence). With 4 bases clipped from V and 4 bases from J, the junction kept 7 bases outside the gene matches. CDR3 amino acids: CASSSLGTSGGVYNEQFF. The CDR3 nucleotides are TGTGCCAGCAGCTCCCTAGGGACTAGCGGGGGGGTTTACAATGAGCAGTTCTTC.

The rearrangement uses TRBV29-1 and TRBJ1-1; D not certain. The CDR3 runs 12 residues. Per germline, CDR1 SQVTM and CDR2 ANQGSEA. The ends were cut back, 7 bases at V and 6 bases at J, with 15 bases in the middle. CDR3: CSADGEGPEAFF. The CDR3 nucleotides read TGCAGCGCTGATGGTGAGGGCCCTGAAGCTTTCTTT.

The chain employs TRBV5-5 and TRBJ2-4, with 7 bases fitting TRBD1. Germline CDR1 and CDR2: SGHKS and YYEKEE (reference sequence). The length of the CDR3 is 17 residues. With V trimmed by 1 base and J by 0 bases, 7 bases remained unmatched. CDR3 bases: TGTGCCAGCAGCTTGCCGACAGGGAGCCTAGCCAAAAACATTCAGTACTTC. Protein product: CASSLPTGSLAKNIQYF. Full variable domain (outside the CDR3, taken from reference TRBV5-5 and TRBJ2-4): DAGVTQSPTHLIKTRGQQVTLRCSPISGHKSVSWYQQVLGQGPQFIFQYYEKEERGRGNFPDRFSARQFPNYSSELNVNALLLGDSALYLCASSLPTGSLAKNIQYFGAGTRLSVL.

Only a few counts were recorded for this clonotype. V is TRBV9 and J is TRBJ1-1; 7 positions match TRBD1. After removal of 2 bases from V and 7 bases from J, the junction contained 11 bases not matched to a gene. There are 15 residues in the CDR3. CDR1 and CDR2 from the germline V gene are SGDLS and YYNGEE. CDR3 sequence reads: CASSVSGQAKYEAFF. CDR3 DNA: TGTGCCAGCAGCGTTTCAGGACAGGCGAAGTATGAAGCTTTCTTT.

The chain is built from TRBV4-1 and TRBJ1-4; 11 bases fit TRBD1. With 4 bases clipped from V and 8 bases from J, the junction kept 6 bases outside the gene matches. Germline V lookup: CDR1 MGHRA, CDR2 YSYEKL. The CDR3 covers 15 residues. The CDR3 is CASSRRDRGEEKLFF. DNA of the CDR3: TGCGCCAGCAGCCGTCGGGACAGGGGGGAGGAAAAACTGTTTTTT.